This T cell receptor beta chain came from a study of blood T cells in healthy people across ages. The CDR3 consists of 14 residues. Trimming removed 2 bases from V and 6 bases from J, with 11 bases in between. CDR1 and CDR2 from the germline V gene are SGHTA and FQGTGA. Together with a sample-barcoded 5' primer, a J-beta primer mix was included in a second PCR lasting roughly 6 to 12 cycles. TCRdb re-called the 5' RACE reads with MiXCR, one entry per CDR3 protein. Here the sample spans roughly 500,000 distinct CDR3 sequences, 25% to 30% being singletons. The sample consisted of blood. V gene TRBV7-3 combines with J gene TRBJ2-1; D not resolved. The receptor was derived from a woman in her 70s in good health. This CDR3 reads CASSLRSGRNEQFF. The CDR3 region has the DNA TGTGCCAGCAGCTTACGTTCGGGCCGCAATGAGCAGTTCTTC. Variable domain in full (rest from reference TRBV7-3 and TRBJ2-1): GAGVSQTPSNKVTEKGKYVELRCDPISGHTALYWYRQSLGQGPEFLIYFQGTGAADDSGLPNDRFFAVRPEGSVSTLKIQRTERGDSAVYLCASSLRSGRNEQFFGPGTRLTVL.